This T cell receptor (beta chain) was identified in a study of cytotoxic CD8 clonotypes in ibrutinib-treated CLL. Data came from immunoSEQ multiplex PCR; TCRdb stores just in-frame clones and leaves some out. Among 52,000 or so clones listed, approximately 82% were seen once. This CDR3 contains 15 residues. Trimming pared 1 base from V and 0 bases from J, leaving 7 bases between. Germline V gene sequence: CDR1 SEHNR, CDR2 FQNEAQ (reference sequence). Overall study findings and caveats: Under treatment, the uncommon public clonotypes either contracted or remained stable. Clonality correlated strongly with circulating CD8+ T cells and exceeded age-matched healthy donors at baseline. A difference in sampling times existed between sustained-remission and progressing patients.

Notes on this clone: Antigen unknown.

The rearrangement links TRBV7-9 to TRBJ1-3; D is unclear. The sequences come from PBMCs, collected after 24 months of ibrutinib treatment. The sequence derives from a human donor with chronic lymphocytic leukemia. Here the CDR3 reads CASSLEVASGNTIYF. CDR3 DNA sequence: TGTGCCAGCAGCTTAGAGGTCGCCTCTGGAAACACCATATATTTT.